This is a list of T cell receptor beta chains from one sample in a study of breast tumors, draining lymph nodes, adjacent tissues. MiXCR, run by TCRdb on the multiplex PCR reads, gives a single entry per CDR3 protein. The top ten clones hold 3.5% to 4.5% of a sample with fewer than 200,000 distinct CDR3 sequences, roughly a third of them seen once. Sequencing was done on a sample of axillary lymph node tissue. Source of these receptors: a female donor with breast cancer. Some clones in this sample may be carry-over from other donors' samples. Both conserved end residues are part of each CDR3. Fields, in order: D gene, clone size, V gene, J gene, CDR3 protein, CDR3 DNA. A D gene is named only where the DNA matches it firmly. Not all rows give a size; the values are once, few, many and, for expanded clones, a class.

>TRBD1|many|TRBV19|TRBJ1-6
CASSIVGGPSYNSPLHF
TGTGCCAGTAGTATAGTAGGGGGCCCTTCCTATAATTCACCCCTCCACTTT
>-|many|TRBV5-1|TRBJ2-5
CASSLGLASGQETQYF
TGCGCCAGCAGCCTCGGATTGGCCAGCGGGCAAGAGACCCAGTACTTC
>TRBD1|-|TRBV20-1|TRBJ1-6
CSARDLETGGRSPLHF
TGCAGTGCTAGAGATCTCGAGACAGGGGGCAGATCACCCCTCCACTTT
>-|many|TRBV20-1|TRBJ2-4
CSARDGSKNIQYF
TGCAGTGCTCGAGACGGTTCCAAAAACATTCAGTACTTC
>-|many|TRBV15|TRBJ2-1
CATSPSWFSDFF
TGTGCCACCAGCCCCAGCTGGTTTAGCGACTTCTTC
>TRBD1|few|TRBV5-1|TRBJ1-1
CASTLGQGIDEAFF
TGCGCCAGCACCCTGGGACAGGGGATTGATGAAGCTTTCTTT
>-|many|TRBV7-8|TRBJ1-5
CASSFNRALGQPQHF
TGTGCCAGCAGCTTCAACAGGGCTTTGGGTCAGCCCCAGCATTTT
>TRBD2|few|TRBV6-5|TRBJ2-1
CASSHAGGLRAGGNNEQFF
TGTGCCAGCAGTCACGCGGGGGGCCTAAGAGCGGGGGGAAACAATGAGCAGTTCTTC
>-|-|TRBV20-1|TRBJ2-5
CSATGGRGTLWETQYF
TGCAGTGCTACCGGTGGGAGGGGGACGCTGTGGGAGACCCAGTACTTC
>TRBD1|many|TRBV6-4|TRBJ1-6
CASSDSGDRGSDAYNSPLHF
TGTGCCAGCAGTGACTCTGGAGACAGGGGATCCGATGCCTATAATTCACCCCTCCACTTT
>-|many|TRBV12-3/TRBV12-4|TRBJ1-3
CASGRSQGIDTIYF
TGTGCCAGCGGGAGAAGCCAGGGAATTGACACCATATATTTT
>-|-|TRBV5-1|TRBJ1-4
CASSGAGRNEKLFF
TGCGCCAGCTCCGGGGCAGGGAGAAATGAAAAACTGTTTTTT
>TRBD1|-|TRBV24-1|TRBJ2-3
CATSDGTAELTDTQYF
TGTGCCACCAGTGATGGGACAGCCGAGCTCACAGATACGCAGTATTTT
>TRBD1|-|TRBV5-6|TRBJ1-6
CASSWDRVDGSPLRF
TGTGCCAGCAGCTGGGACAGGGTTGATGGCTCACCCCTCCGCTTT
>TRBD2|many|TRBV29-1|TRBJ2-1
CSVETSGRASDEQFF
TGCAGCGTTGAGACTAGCGGGAGGGCCTCTGATGAGCAGTTCTTC
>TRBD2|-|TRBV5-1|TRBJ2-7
CASSRLTSGRVGEQYF
TGCGCCAGCAGCCGATTGACTAGCGGGAGAGTGGGCGAGCAGTACTTC
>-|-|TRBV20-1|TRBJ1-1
CSARDRRAGDTEAFF
TGCAGTGCTAGAGATCGTAGGGCTGGGGACACTGAAGCTTTCTTT
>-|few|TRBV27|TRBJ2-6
CASSNGSGANVLTF
TGTGCCAGCAGTAATGGCTCTGGGGCCAACGTCCTGACTTTC
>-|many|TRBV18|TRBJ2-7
CASSPVEGSEQYF
TGTGCCAGCTCACCAGTAGAGGGAAGCGAGCAGTACTTC
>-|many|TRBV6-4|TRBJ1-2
CASTEDGRASYGYTF
TGTGCCAGCACCGAGGATGGGAGGGCCTCCTATGGCTACACCTTC
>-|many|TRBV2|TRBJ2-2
CASSRDLKGGELFF
TGTGCCAGCAGCCGAGACCTCAAGGGCGGGGAGCTGTTTTTT
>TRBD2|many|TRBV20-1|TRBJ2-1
CSARGLAGVYEQFF
TGCAGTGCTAGAGGCCTAGCGGGAGTATATGAGCAGTTCTTC
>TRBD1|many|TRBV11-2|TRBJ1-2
CASSLVGQGAYGYTF
TGTGCCAGCAGCTTAGTGGGACAGGGGGCCTATGGCTACACCTTC
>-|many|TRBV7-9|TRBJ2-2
CASSPAGAGELFF
TGTGCCAGCAGCCCCGCAGGGGCCGGGGAGCTGTTTTTT
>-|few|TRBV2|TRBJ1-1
CASSGDSRSTEAFF
TGTGCCAGCAGCGGCGACAGTAGGAGCACTGAAGCTTTCTTT
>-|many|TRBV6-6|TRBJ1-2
CASRNQGGYTF
TGTGCCAGCAGAAACCAGGGGGGCTACACCTTC
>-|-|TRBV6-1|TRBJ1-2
CASSTAYGGDGYTF
TGTGCCAGCAGTACAGCTTATGGGGGGGATGGCTACACCTTC
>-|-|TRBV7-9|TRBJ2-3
CASSSLDGTENYEQYFGPGDTQYF
-
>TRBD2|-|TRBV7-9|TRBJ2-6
CASSLAGSSGTNVLTF
TGTGCCAGCAGCTTAGCGGGATCTAGCGGGACCAACGTCCTGACTTTC
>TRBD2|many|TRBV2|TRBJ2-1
CASSAQRGYFEQFF
TGTGCCAGCAGTGCCCAGCGGGGGTACTTTGAGCAGTTCTTC
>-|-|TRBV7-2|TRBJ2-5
CASSEGNLLGVKTQYF
TGTGCCAGCTCTGAGGGCAACCTCTTGGGTGTAAAGACCCAGTACTTC
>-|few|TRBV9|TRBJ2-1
CASSLLGPSSYNKQFF
TGTGCCAGCAGCCTACTAGGGCCGAGCTCCTACAATAAGCAGTTCTTC
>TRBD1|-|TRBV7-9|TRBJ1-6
CASSLVMRTGNYNSPLHF
TGTGCCAGCAGCTTAGTTATGAGGACAGGGAACTATAATTCACCCCTCCACTTT
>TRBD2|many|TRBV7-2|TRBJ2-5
CASSFRTSGAPGETQYF
TGTGCCAGCAGCTTCCGGACTAGCGGGGCCCCAGGGGAGACCCAGTACTTC
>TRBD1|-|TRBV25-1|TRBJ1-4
CASSEVTGVANEKLFF
TGTGCCAGCAGTGAGGTGACAGGGGTGGCTAATGAAAAACTGTTTTTT
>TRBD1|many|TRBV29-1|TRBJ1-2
CSGVHGTGVGYTF
TGCAGCGGAGTACACGGGACAGGGGTAGGCTACACCTTC
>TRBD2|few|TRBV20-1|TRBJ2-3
CSAHDRGRASSTDTQYF
TGCAGTGCTCACGATCGCGGGAGGGCCTCTAGCACAGATACGCAGTATTTT
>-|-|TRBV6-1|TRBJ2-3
CASSEVASTVGDTQYF
TGTGCCAGCAGTGAAGTGGCTAGCACGGTGGGGGATACGCAGTATTTT
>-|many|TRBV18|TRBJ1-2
CASSPRVEDFYGYTF
TGTGCCAGCTCACCTCGAGTGGAGGACTTCTATGGCTACACCTTC
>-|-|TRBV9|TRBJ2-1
CASSARGTVDGQSF
TGTGCCAGCAGCGCCCGAGGGACGGTTGATGGGCAGTCCTTC
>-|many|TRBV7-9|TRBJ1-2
CASSRAANYGYTF
TGTGCCAGCAGTAGGGCGGCTAACTATGGCTACACCTTC
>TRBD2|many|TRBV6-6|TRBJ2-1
CASSSDSSGSWNEQFF
TGTGCCAGCAGTTCGGACTCTAGCGGGAGCTGGAATGAGCAGTTCTTC
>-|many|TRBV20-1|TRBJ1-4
CSARRTVNEKLFF
TGCAGTGCTAGAAGGACAGTTAATGAAAAACTGTTTTTT
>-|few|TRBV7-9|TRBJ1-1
CASSWDRGTEAFF
TGTGCCAGCAGCTGGGACCGGGGGACTGAAGCTTTCTTT
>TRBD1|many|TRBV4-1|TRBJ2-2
CASSRDRVDTGELFF
TGCGCCAGCAGCCGCGACAGGGTTGACACCGGGGAGCTGTTTTTT
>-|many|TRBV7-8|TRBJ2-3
CASSLSTRIMPHTQYF
TGTGCCAGCAGCTTAAGTACCCGCATAATGCCACATACGCAGTATTTT
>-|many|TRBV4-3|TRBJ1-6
CASSPPPKTGQHSPLHF
TGCGCCAGCAGCCCCCCCCCGAAAACAGGGCAACATTCACCCCTCCACTTT
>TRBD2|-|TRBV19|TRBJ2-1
CASSIGRLAGVASSHNEQFF
TGTGCCAGTAGTATAGGGAGACTAGCGGGAGTGGCCAGCTCCCACAATGAGCAGTTCTTC
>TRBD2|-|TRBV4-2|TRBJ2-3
CASSQGLAGATDTQYF
TGTGCCAGCAGCCAAGGACTAGCGGGGGCGACAGATACGCAGTATTTT
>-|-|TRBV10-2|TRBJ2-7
CASSARHHSYEQYF
TGCGCCAGCAGTGCTCGACACCACTCCTACGAGCAGTACTTC
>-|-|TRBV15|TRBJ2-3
CAMRLADTQYF
TGTGCCATGAGACTAGCAGATACGCAGTATTTT
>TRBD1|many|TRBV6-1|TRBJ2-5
CASSDQGEYETQYF
TGTGCCAGCAGTGATCAGGGGGAGTATGAGACCCAGTACTTC
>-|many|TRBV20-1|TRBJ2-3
CSATPPTGTDTQYF
TGCAGTGCTACCCCCCCGACGGGCACAGATACGCAGTATTTT
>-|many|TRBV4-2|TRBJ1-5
CASSQEETGPPGPQHF
TGTGCCAGCAGCCAAGAGGAAACAGGCCCTCCTGGTCCCCAGCATTTT
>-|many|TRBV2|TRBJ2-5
CASSEGGLAEETQYF
TGTGCCAGCAGTGAAGGGGGACTTGCTGAAGAGACCCAGTACTTC